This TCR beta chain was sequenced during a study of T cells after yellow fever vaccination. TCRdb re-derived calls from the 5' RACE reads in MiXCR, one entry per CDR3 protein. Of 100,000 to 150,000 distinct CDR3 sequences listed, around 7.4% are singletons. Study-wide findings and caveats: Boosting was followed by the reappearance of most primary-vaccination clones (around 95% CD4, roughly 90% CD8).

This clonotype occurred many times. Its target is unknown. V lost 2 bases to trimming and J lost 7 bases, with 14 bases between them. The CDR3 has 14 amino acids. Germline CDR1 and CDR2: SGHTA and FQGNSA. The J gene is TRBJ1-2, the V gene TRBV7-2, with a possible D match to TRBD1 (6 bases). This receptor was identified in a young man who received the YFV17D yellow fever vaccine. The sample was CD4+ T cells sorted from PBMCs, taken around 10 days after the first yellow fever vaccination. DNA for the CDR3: TGTGCCAGCAGCTTACAGCAGGGGTTTAGTGGCTACACCTTC. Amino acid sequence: CASSLQQGFSGYTF.